One and the same sample provided the 10 T cell receptor beta chains below, sequenced in a study of T cells in Graves' hyperthyroidism and ophthalmopathy. RNA transcripts served as the template for amplifying TCR beta CDR3 regions. Carried out on the TCR CDR3, a first-round RT-PCR used the HTBI primer set. Using its own MiXCR run on the multiplex PCR reads, TCRdb lists one record per CDR3 protein. This sample yields about 400,000 distinct CDR3 sequences, of which over 11% are seen a single time; approximately 27% belongs to the top ten. The sequencing input was blood. The receptors were gathered from a man aged 45-65 years with Graves' ophthalmopathy.

The rearrangement joins TRBV24-1 to TRBJ2-1; 8 bases fit TRBD1. The CDR3 has 13 residues. The J segment lost 7 bases and the V segment lost 10 bases, leaving 8 bases of the junction unmatched. Germline values: CDR1 KGHDR, CDR2 SFDVKD. The CDR3 DNA follows: TGTGCCACACAAGGGACAGGCTTTAATGAGCAGTTCTTC. Encoded protein: CATQGTGFNEQFF.

This clonotype was seen ten or more times. This rearrangement joins TRBV28 to TRBJ2-7; D is perhaps TRBD2 (5 bases). V lost 5 bases to trimming and J lost 0 bases, with 14 bases between them. Germline loops: CDR1 MDHEN, CDR2 SYDVKM. The CDR3 totals 15 residues. CDR3: CASSPGDSDSYEQYF. The CDR3 bases are TGTGCCAGCAGTCCCGGCGATAGCGACTCCTACGAGCAGTACTTC.

The chain uses TRBV6-2 or TRBV6-3 and TRBJ2-3; weak D call: TRBD1 (6 bases). This CDR3 comprises 13 residues. V was clipped by 0 bases and J by 5 bases, with 6 bases between them. Per the germline V gene, CDR1 is MNHEY and CDR2 is SVGEGT. CDR3 in amino acids: CASSYSTGDTQYF. CDR3 nucleotides: TGTGCCAGCAGTTACTCGACAGGAGATACGCAGTATTTT.

This clonotype appeared a few times. CDR3 protein: CASSSEGLGTQYF. The CDR3 DNA sequence: TGTGCCAGCAGTTCGGAGGGACTGGGGACCCAGTACTTC. This sequence joins TRBV6-2 or TRBV6-3 and TRBJ2-5; TRBD2 might be the D (6 bases). Germline loops: CDR1 MNHEY, CDR2 SVGEGT. V shed 4 bases and J shed 7 bases, with 13 bases lying between them. This CDR3 has 13 residues.

This clonotype was detected many times. The chain recombines TRBV2 with TRBJ2-1, with D tentatively TRBD1 (6 bases). CDR1 is SNHLY, CDR2 FYNNEI, per germline. V lost 5 bases and J lost 8, with 13 bases in between. The CDR3 consists of 13 residues. The CDR3 bases are TGTGCCAGCAGTTCACAGGGTCCCCATGAGCAGTTCTTC. Translating it yields CASSSQGPHEQFF.

The genes are TRBV20-1 and TRBJ2-1; 10 bases are shared with TRBD2. CDR3 length equals 17 residues. J gave up 2 bases and V 1 base, and 8 bases lay outside the gene matches. Looked up from germline, CDR1 is DFQATT and CDR2 is SNEGSKA (reference sequence). As DNA, the CDR3 is TGCAGTGCTAGAGCAGTCGCGGGGACTAGCGCCTACAATGAGCAGTTCTTC. It translates to CSARAVAGTSAYNEQFF.

In DNA form, the CDR3 reads TGTGCCAGCAGCTTTTTTAGCGGGAGGAACGGGGAGCTGTTTTTT. This translates into CASSFFSGRNGELFF. The chain uses TRBV11-2 and TRBJ2-2, with 10 bases fitting TRBD2. This CDR3 has 15 amino acids. V was pared by 3 bases and J by 7 bases, with 5 bases of the junction left unmatched. CDR1 is SGHAT and CDR2 is FQNNGV in the germline V gene.

The CDR3 spells CASSLLTPASSTGELFF. The CDR3 bases are TGTGCCAGCAGCTTACTTACGCCAGCGTCAAGCACCGGGGAGCTGTTTTTT. The genes are TRBV7-8 and TRBJ2-2; D is unresolved. CDR1 and CDR2 (germline): SGHVS, FQNEAQ. The V end was cut by 2 bases, the J end by 4 bases, with 17 bases between. This CDR3 contains 17 residues.

This clonotype appeared many times. The V gene is TRBV29-1, the J gene TRBJ2-1, with 12 bases aligning to TRBD2. The V segment lost 5 bases and the J segment 9 bases; nucleotides outside the gene matches: 8. The CDR3 contains 14 residues. Germline V lookup: CDR1 SQVTM, CDR2 ANQGSEA. CDR3 sequence (DNA): TGCAGCGTTAACACGGGACTAGCGGGTACTGAGCAGTTCTTC. This codes for CSVNTGLAGTEQFF.

This clonotype appeared many times. CDR3: CATRAGTPTDTQYF. As DNA, the CDR3 is TGTGCCACCCGTGCGGGAACTCCCACAGATACGCAGTATTTT. J is TRBJ2-3 and V is TRBV27; TRBD2 might be the D (6 bases). CDR1 and CDR2 from the germline V gene are MNHEY and SMNVEV (reference sequence). Trimming pared 10 bases from V and 2 bases from J, leaving 16 bases between. The CDR3 has 14 residues.